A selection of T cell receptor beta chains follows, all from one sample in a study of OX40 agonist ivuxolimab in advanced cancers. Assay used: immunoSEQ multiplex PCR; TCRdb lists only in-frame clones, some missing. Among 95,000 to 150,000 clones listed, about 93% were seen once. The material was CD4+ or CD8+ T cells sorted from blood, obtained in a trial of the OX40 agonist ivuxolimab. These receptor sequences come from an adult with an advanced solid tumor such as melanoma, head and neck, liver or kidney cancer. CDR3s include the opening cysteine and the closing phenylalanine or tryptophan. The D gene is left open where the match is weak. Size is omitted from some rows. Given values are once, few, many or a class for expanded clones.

CDR3 DNA: TGTGCCAGCAGAAGGGACAGGGTATTAACTGAAGCTTTCTTT
CDR3 protein: CASRRDRVLTEAFF
D gene: TRBD1
clone size: -
V gene: TRBV28
CDR3 length: 14
J gene: TRBJ1-1

CDR3 DNA: TGTGCCAGCTCAAGACTAGCGGGGGCCCCTGAGCAGTTCTTC
CDR3 protein: CASSRLAGAPEQFF
D gene: TRBD2
clone size: -
V gene: TRBV28
CDR3 length: 14
J gene: TRBJ2-1

CDR3 DNA: TGTGCCAGCAGTAAAAATCAGGGGGCAACTAATGAAAAACTGTTTTTT
CDR3 protein: CASSKNQGATNEKLFF
D gene: TRBD1
clone size: -
V gene: TRBV27
CDR3 length: 16
J gene: TRBJ1-4

CDR3 DNA: TGTGCCAGCAGTGAACGTAGACAGGGAGAGAGGGATGAGCAGTTCTTC
CDR3 protein: CASSERRQGERDEQFF
D gene: TRBD1
clone size: -
V gene: TRBV25-1
CDR3 length: 16
J gene: TRBJ2-1

CDR3 DNA: TGTGCCAGCAGCTTAGTTGTCCAGGGGGTGATCGGCGAGCAGTACTTC
CDR3 protein: CASSLVVQGVIGEQYF
D gene: TRBD1
clone size: -
V gene: TRBV7-6
CDR3 length: 16
J gene: TRBJ2-7

CDR3 DNA: TGTGCCAGCCACCAGTATAGCAATCAGCCCCAGCATTTT
CDR3 protein: CASHQYSNQPQHF
D gene: -
clone size: -
V gene: TRBV28
CDR3 length: 13
J gene: TRBJ1-5

CDR3 DNA: TGTGCCAGCAGTGCGGACACTCCCTATGGCTACACCTTC
CDR3 protein: CASSADTPYGYTF
D gene: -
clone size: -
V gene: TRBV6-1
CDR3 length: 13
J gene: TRBJ1-2

CDR3 DNA: TGTGCCAGCAGTTCTCCCGCGGCGGGGGACACAGATACGCAGTATTTT
CDR3 protein: CASSSPAAGDTDTQYF
D gene: TRBD2
clone size: -
V gene: TRBV28
CDR3 length: 16
J gene: TRBJ2-3

CDR3 DNA: TGTGCCAGCAACCAAGGGGCGGAGTCCCTCCACGAGCAGTACTTC
CDR3 protein: CASNQGAESLHEQYF
D gene: -
clone size: -
V gene: TRBV11-2
CDR3 length: 15
J gene: TRBJ2-7

CDR3 DNA: TGTGCCAGCAGCTTAGGGACAGGGGCGAACACTGAAGCTTTCTTT
CDR3 protein: CASSLGTGANTEAFF
D gene: TRBD1
clone size: -
V gene: TRBV11-2
CDR3 length: 15
J gene: TRBJ1-1

CDR3 DNA: TGTGCCTGGAGTCCCCGACGGGAGAATGAGCAGTTCTTC
CDR3 protein: CAWSPRRENEQFF
D gene: -
clone size: -
V gene: TRBV30
CDR3 length: 13
J gene: TRBJ2-1

CDR3 DNA: TGTGCCAGCAGTGGGACTCCGGGACTAGCGGGCCTCGGTCAGTACTTC
CDR3 protein: CASSGTPGLAGLGQYF
D gene: TRBD2
clone size: -
V gene: TRBV25-1
CDR3 length: 16
J gene: TRBJ2-7

CDR3 DNA: TGTGCCAGCAGCCACTCACAGGGGGGCGTTAAGAACTATGGCTACACCTTC
CDR3 protein: CASSHSQGGVKNYGYTF
D gene: TRBD1
clone size: -
V gene: TRBV11-2
CDR3 length: 17
J gene: TRBJ1-2

CDR3 DNA: TGTGCCAGCAGACTCCTGGACGGGAGAAACACCATATATTTT
CDR3 protein: CASRLLDGRNTIYF
D gene: -
clone size: -
V gene: TRBV28
CDR3 length: 14
J gene: TRBJ1-3

CDR3 DNA: TGTGCCAGCAGCTTAGGCTTCGAGGGACTTACGAACACCGGGGAGCTGTTTTTT
CDR3 protein: CASSLGFEGLTNTGELFF
D gene: -
clone size: few
V gene: TRBV7-6
CDR3 length: 18
J gene: TRBJ2-2

CDR3 DNA: TGTGCCAGTAGTGCCCTCCAAGCGGTGGGCACAGATACGCAGTATTTT
CDR3 protein: CASSALQAVGTDTQYF
D gene: -
clone size: -
V gene: TRBV19
CDR3 length: 16
J gene: TRBJ2-3

CDR3 DNA: TGTGCCAGCAGCTCCGGGACAACCTACGAGCAGTACTTC
CDR3 protein: CASSSGTTYEQYF
D gene: -
clone size: once
V gene: TRBV5-4
CDR3 length: 13
J gene: TRBJ2-7

CDR3 DNA: TGCGCCAGTACTCCTTCAGGACCCGTAAGAGGGGAGCTGTTTTTT
CDR3 protein: CASTPSGPVRGELFF
D gene: -
clone size: -
V gene: TRBV5-1
CDR3 length: 15
J gene: TRBJ2-2

CDR3 DNA: TGTGCCAGCAGTGTATGGGGTTCACCCCTCCACTTT
CDR3 protein: CASSVWGSPLHF
D gene: -
clone size: -
V gene: TRBV28
CDR3 length: 12
J gene: TRBJ1-6

CDR3 DNA: TGTGCCAGCAGCTTCGGGGGTTCCTACGAGCAGTACTTC
CDR3 protein: CASSFGGSYEQYF
D gene: -
clone size: -
V gene: TRBV11-3
CDR3 length: 13
J gene: TRBJ2-7

CDR3 DNA: TGTGCCAGTATAATCGTGTGGCGGGGGGCCTACGAGCAGTACTTC
CDR3 protein: CASIIVWRGAYEQYF
D gene: TRBD2
clone size: -
V gene: TRBV19
CDR3 length: 15
J gene: TRBJ2-7

CDR3 DNA: TGTGCCAGCATGAGTTCAGGGAACATTCAGTACTTC
CDR3 protein: CASMSSGNIQYF
D gene: -
clone size: -
V gene: TRBV28
CDR3 length: 12
J gene: TRBJ2-4

CDR3 DNA: TGTGCCAGCAGCCAAAGTGCGCTAACAGGGACCACTGAAGCTTTCTTT
CDR3 protein: CASSQSALTGTTEAFF
D gene: -
clone size: -
V gene: TRBV14
CDR3 length: 16
J gene: TRBJ1-1

CDR3 DNA: TGTGCCAGCTCACCACTTCGAGCGCCCCGGGCTGGGGAGACCCAGTACTTC
CDR3 protein: CASSPLRAPRAGETQYF
D gene: -
clone size: -
V gene: TRBV18
CDR3 length: 17
J gene: TRBJ2-5

CDR3 DNA: TGTGCCAGCAGTCCCCCGGGACAGAACTATGGCTACACCTTC
CDR3 protein: CASSPPGQNYGYTF
D gene: TRBD1
clone size: few
V gene: TRBV6-6
CDR3 length: 14
J gene: TRBJ1-2

CDR3 DNA: TGTGCCAGCAGCTTAAGTAGCGGGAGCTACAATGAGCAGTTCTTC
CDR3 protein: CASSLSSGSYNEQFF
D gene: TRBD2
clone size: -
V gene: TRBV11-1
CDR3 length: 15
J gene: TRBJ2-1

CDR3 DNA: TGCGCCAGCAGCTTAAGGTCCCCGACTGACAGCATGAACACTGAAGCTTTCTTT
CDR3 protein: CASSLRSPTDSMNTEAFF
D gene: -
clone size: -
V gene: TRBV5-1
CDR3 length: 18
J gene: TRBJ1-1

CDR3 DNA: TGCGCCAGCAGCGGGGGGGAAAACAATGAGCAGTTCTTC
CDR3 protein: CASSGGENNEQFF
D gene: TRBD2
clone size: -
V gene: TRBV5-1
CDR3 length: 13
J gene: TRBJ2-1

CDR3 DNA: TGTGCCAGTAGTATAGTCACCGGGGAGCTGTTTTTT
CDR3 protein: CASSIVTGELFF
D gene: -
clone size: -
V gene: TRBV19
CDR3 length: 12
J gene: TRBJ2-2

CDR3 DNA: TGTGCCAGTAGGAGACTAGCGGGAGGGGATACGCAGTATTTT
CDR3 protein: CASRRLAGGDTQYF
D gene: TRBD2
clone size: -
V gene: TRBV19
CDR3 length: 14
J gene: TRBJ2-3

CDR3 DNA: TGTGCCAGCAGTTACGCGGGGGCGCGCGGCAATCAGCCCCAGCATTTT
CDR3 protein: CASSYAGARGNQPQHF
D gene: -
clone size: -
V gene: TRBV6-5
CDR3 length: 16
J gene: TRBJ1-5

CDR3 DNA: TGTGCCAGTAGTACTTATGGGACAGCCGACTATGGCTACACCTTC
CDR3 protein: CASSTYGTADYGYTF
D gene: TRBD1
clone size: -
V gene: TRBV19
CDR3 length: 15
J gene: TRBJ1-2

CDR3 DNA: TGTGCCAGCAGTGAGACTAGTGGGTCGGCCGGGGAGCTGTTTTTT
CDR3 protein: CASSETSGSAGELFF
D gene: -
clone size: -
V gene: TRBV25-1
CDR3 length: 15
J gene: TRBJ2-2

CDR3 DNA: TGTGCCAGCAGTCCCGCCTTGGGGCTAGGCAATCAGCCCCAGCATTTT
CDR3 protein: CASSPALGLGNQPQHF
D gene: -
clone size: -
V gene: TRBV5-5
CDR3 length: 16
J gene: TRBJ1-5

CDR3 DNA: TGTGCCAGCAGTTACTCTAACAGGGGGAGCTATGGCTACACCTTC
CDR3 protein: CASSYSNRGSYGYTF
D gene: TRBD1
clone size: once
V gene: TRBV6-5
CDR3 length: 15
J gene: TRBJ1-2

CDR3 DNA: TGTGCCAGCGTACCAGCGGTTAGCACAGATACGCAGTATTTT
CDR3 protein: CASVPAVSTDTQYF
D gene: -
clone size: -
V gene: TRBV7-2
CDR3 length: 14
J gene: TRBJ2-3

CDR3 DNA: TGTGCCAGCAGCCCTAATTCGGGGAACTACCAAGAGACCCAGTACTTC
CDR3 protein: CASSPNSGNYQETQYF
D gene: -
clone size: once
V gene: TRBV7-6
CDR3 length: 16
J gene: TRBJ2-5

CDR3 DNA: TGTGCCAGTAGTATAAAGGGGACAACCTTCAATGAGCAGTTCTTC
CDR3 protein: CASSIKGTTFNEQFF
D gene: -
clone size: -
V gene: TRBV19
CDR3 length: 15
J gene: TRBJ2-1

CDR3 DNA: TGTGCCAGCAGCCAAGACCGTCGGGGGGCACGGATGAGGCTCCACTTT
CDR3 protein: CASSQDRRGARMRLHF
D gene: -
clone size: -
V gene: TRBV4-2
CDR3 length: 16
J gene: TRBJ1-6

CDR3 DNA: TGTGCCAGCAGCCGGACAGGGATCTCCTACGAGCAGTACTTC
CDR3 protein: CASSRTGISYEQYF
D gene: TRBD1
clone size: -
V gene: TRBV7-6
CDR3 length: 14
J gene: TRBJ2-7

CDR3 DNA: TGTGCCAGCAGCTTAGCACCGGGACAGGGGGCTTGGACTGAAGCTTTCTTT
CDR3 protein: CASSLAPGQGAWTEAFF
D gene: TRBD1
clone size: -
V gene: TRBV7-2
CDR3 length: 17
J gene: TRBJ1-1

CDR3 DNA: TGTGCCAGCAGCCCGGGACAGGGTATCTACGAGCAGTACTTC
CDR3 protein: CASSPGQGIYEQYF
D gene: TRBD1
clone size: -
V gene: TRBV5-5
CDR3 length: 14
J gene: TRBJ2-7

CDR3 DNA: TGTGCCAGCAGCTTTGACAGTTACTATGGCTACACCTTC
CDR3 protein: CASSFDSYYGYTF
D gene: -
clone size: -
V gene: TRBV11-2
CDR3 length: 13
J gene: TRBJ1-2

CDR3 DNA: TGTGCCAGCAGTCTTAGCGGGAGGGTCTACAATGAGCAGTTCTTC
CDR3 protein: CASSLSGRVYNEQFF
D gene: TRBD2
clone size: -
V gene: TRBV6-5
CDR3 length: 15
J gene: TRBJ2-1

CDR3 DNA: TGTGCCGGTGGAGGGAAGGACACTGAAGCTTTCTTT
CDR3 protein: CAGGGKDTEAFF
D gene: -
clone size: -
V gene: TRBV21-1
CDR3 length: 12
J gene: TRBJ1-1

CDR3 DNA: TGTGCCAGCAGCCAAGTCGTTGGACAGGGGTCTTCACCCCTCCACTTT
CDR3 protein: CASSQVVGQGSSPLHF
D gene: TRBD1
clone size: -
V gene: TRBV4-2
CDR3 length: 16
J gene: TRBJ1-6

CDR3 DNA: TGTGCCAGCAGCAAAATCACACAGGCTAGCACAGATACGCAGTATTTT
CDR3 protein: CASSKITQASTDTQYF
D gene: -
clone size: -
V gene: TRBV21-1
CDR3 length: 16
J gene: TRBJ2-3

CDR3 DNA: TGTGCCAGCAGGCGCTTAGCGGGGGGGTACAATGAGCAGTTCTTC
CDR3 protein: CASRRLAGGYNEQFF
D gene: TRBD2
clone size: -
V gene: TRBV6-4
CDR3 length: 15
J gene: TRBJ2-1

CDR3 DNA: TGTGCCAGCAGCTTGTCTGGGGGCCGGGGGGGAGAGACCCAGTACTTC
CDR3 protein: CASSLSGGRGGETQYF
D gene: TRBD2
clone size: -
V gene: TRBV7-7
CDR3 length: 16
J gene: TRBJ2-5

CDR3 DNA: TGCGCCAGTTCAATACAGGGAGGTCAGCCCCAGCATTTT
CDR3 protein: CASSIQGGQPQHF
D gene: -
clone size: -
V gene: TRBV5-1
CDR3 length: 13
J gene: TRBJ1-5

CDR3 DNA: TGTGCCAGCAGCTTTGGGCCCGGCGGGGAGACCCAGTACTTC
CDR3 protein: CASSFGPGGETQYF
D gene: -
clone size: -
V gene: TRBV7-2
CDR3 length: 14
J gene: TRBJ2-5

CDR3 DNA: TGTGCCAGCAGCTTAGAAGTAGAGACCCAGTACTTC
CDR3 protein: CASSLEVETQYF
D gene: -
clone size: -
V gene: TRBV7-9
CDR3 length: 12
J gene: TRBJ2-5

CDR3 DNA: TGTGCCAGCAGCTTGGCTACAGGGGCCCTTAGCACAGATACGCAGTATTTT
CDR3 protein: CASSLATGALSTDTQYF
D gene: TRBD1
clone size: once
V gene: TRBV5-6
CDR3 length: 17
J gene: TRBJ2-3